This T cell receptor beta chain was sequenced for a study of naive and memory T cell subsets. Germline trimming cut 5 bases from V and 4 bases from J; bases unmatched to any gene: 13. Germline CDR1 reads SQVTM; CDR2 reads ANQGSEA. The CDR3 length is 15 residues. By proportion, this clonotype is medium-sized. The SP2 primer and nested alpha and beta constant region primers amplified ligated cDNA in four rounds. TCRdb reprocessed the 5' RACE reads with MiXCR, giving one entry per CDR3 protein. In the table there are more than 50,000 distinct CDR3 sequences, around 8% of which are singletons. An oligonucleotide containing a UMI was ligated to the 3' end of TCR cDNA. Unsorted total RNA, roughly 1 to 1,100 ng, was DNase treated before reverse transcription.

V gene TRBV29-1 combines with J gene TRBJ1-1, with TRBD1 matching 7 bases. This TCR came from a female donor in good health. The CDR3 DNA is TGCAGCGTTCGCCTTTACAGGGGAGGTAGCACTGAAGCTTTCTTT. Translated, it gives CSVRLYRGGSTEAFF.